This entry features one T cell receptor beta chain sequence. The target of this receptor is not known. No much larger clonotype is one base removed from it; base qualities were not supplied. The data belong to a study of PD-1 blockade in classical Hodgkin lymphoma (dated by TCRdb to 2020 to 2021). With respect to the entire study: Nivolumab dosing was 3 mg/kg intravenously every 2 weeks, continuing until either disease progression or unacceptable toxicity. The study used TCR beta sequencing and CyTOF to define a peripheral blood immune signature of response to PD-1 blockade in classical Hodgkin lymphoma. The full study reports these points: By C4D1, a significant rise was seen in CD4+ TCR diversity but not in CD8+ TCR diversity (p=0.0027 vs p=0.16), and the rise was most apparent among complete responders (p=0.02). Baseline TCR diversity was reported to be lower in newly diagnosed patients than in healthy donors and to be lower still in relapsed/refractory patients. Lower diversity was observed in patients in whom nivolumab was started less than 1 year after ASCT, and these patients were excluded from later analyses so that confounding by immune reconstitution would be avoided. Trial patients with a complete response had baseline diversity similar to that of newly diagnosed patients, while partial responders and progressors had significantly lower diversity. The study was restricted to a single clinical trial cohort, and the causes of repertoire differences, possibly disease activity or prior therapy, were left undefined.

In the germline V gene, CDR1 corresponds to SNHLY and CDR2 to FYNNEI. Deletion took 6 bases off V and 7 bases off J, with a span of 5 bases between the germline ends. Reading from cysteine to phenylalanine, the CDR3 counts 10 amino acids. Only CDR3 DNA is held: 30 bases, read in frame from base 1. Genomic DNA was isolated using the Qiagen DNeasy kit from unsorted PBMCs as well as from negatively selected CD4+ and CD8+ fractions. Amplification of TCR beta CDR3 regions was done by immunoSEQ multiplex PCR with primers that anneal to V and J segments. Amplification bias was minimized using a synthetic immune receptor repertoire, and residual bias was removed computationally after sequencing. The paper's data handling went like this. Custom Python scripts were used to quantify repertoire diversity as the Shannon entropy index. Unsorted, CD4+ and CD8+ repertoires were examined separately, except in combined analyses, for which CD4+ and CD8+ sequences were merged in silico. A clone was considered expanded if an increase in frequency of at least 2-fold after treatment relative to C1D1 was found, and a pseudocount of 0.5 was applied to clones undetected at baseline. Singleton clones were defined as clones with 0 or 1 copy at C1D1, and non-singleton clones were defined as clones with 2 or more copies. By matching protein sequences in sorted samples from the same patient, clones expanded in unsorted samples were annotated as CD4+, CD8+ or unknown. Wilcoxon tests on paired samples were used to test changes in diversity from C1D1 to C4D1. TCRdb took this table from immuneACCESS and kept in-frame rearrangements with V and J called. Such tables lack part of the clones; where checked against another copy, unresolved V genes explain under half of the gap, and the rest is unexplained. V, J and clone size are taken as reported in that table, and D and trimming were inferred from the DNA itself. Within this sample are about 5,500 clones, with over 50% of them counted one time only. In total, the top ten clones hold 13% to 15% of the sample.

This specimen's time point label, per the study, means: cycle 1 day 1 (C1D1), immediately before nivolumab initiation. All trial patients had relapsed after autologous stem cell transplantation, with cohorts A, B and C differing in prior brentuximab vedotin exposure. Using a Miltenyi CD8+ T cell isolation kit, CD8+ T cells were purified from thawed PBMCs through magnetic negative selection. The trial cohort comprised more than 55 patients with relapsed/refractory classical Hodgkin lymphoma whose best overall responses were complete response, partial response or progressive disease. Single-agent nivolumab was administered to trial patients in the multi-cohort phase II CheckMate 205 trial. Best overall response was determined by an independent review committee according to the 2007 International Working Group response criteria. Trial PBMCs were collected immediately before nivolumab initiation (C1D1) and during therapy at cycle 2 day 1 and cycle 4 day 1. After peripheral blood was drawn into 8 mL Vacutainer Cell Preparation Tubes, PBMCs were isolated by centrifugation and then cryopreserved. Purified CD4+ and CD8+ fractions were generated only in cases for which an additional PBMC sample was available. Magnetically labelled cells were removed on LS columns in a quadroMACS separator, and the flow-through was retained as the purified fraction.

The TCR comes from a human donor with classical Hodgkin lymphoma. The chain was built from TRBV2 and TRBJ2-3; the D gene is perhaps TRBD2, on 5 matching bases. This specimen was CD8+ T cells from blood, taken at baseline. Here the CDR3 is given as CASSGNTQYF. The DNA reads TGTGCCAGCAGCGGGAATACGCAGTATTTT.